The source of this T cell receptor beta chain is a study of T cell repertoires in cytomegalovirus infection. About the research overall: CMV epitopes in the study were HLA-C-restricted (recently identified) and HLA-B-restricted (well studied). Based on public TCR beta signatures, there were indications of CMV infection and of a matching HLA type.

Overall study findings and caveats: Summed frequency of public TCR beta families distinguished CMV carriers with the relevant HLA.

Using its own MiXCR run on the reads, TCRdb lists one record per CDR3 protein. Seen here are fewer than 950,000 distinct CDR3 sequences, 32% observed once, and the top ten hold approximately 13%. Comments on this clonotype: Its antigen is not identified.

This clonotype was obtained from a human donor in good health (CMV status not recorded). Some clones in this sample may be carry-over from other donors' samples. Sequenced here: cultured CD8+ T cells from PBMCs, sampled from culture after CMV antigen stimulation.

The CDR3 protein is CASSDRDTSTDTQYF. The DNA for the CDR3 is TGTGCCAGCAGTGACCGGGACACTAGCACAGATACGCAGTATTTT. This chain joins TRBV6-4 and TRBJ2-3, with D possibly being TRBD1 (6 bases). The V end lost 2 bases, the J end lost 0 bases, and 9 bases lay between the germline ends. CDR1 and CDR2 from the germline V gene are MRHNA and SNTAGT. The length of the CDR3 is 15 residues.